Listed here is a single TCR beta chain. Its antigen is undetermined. The PCR employed 60 Vbeta primers together with 13 Jbeta primers. TCRdb's copy holds only in-frame clones and misses some; the assay was immunoSEQ multiplex PCR. Here the sample spans roughly 150,000 clones, around 65% being singletons. This entry belongs to a study of cytomegalovirus exposure and HLA in healthy donors. Study-level findings and limits: A later analysis linked a missense DCLRE1C variant to TCR beta V- and J-gene trimming.

This TCR came from a woman aged 25 to 45 in good health and CMV-seropositive. Sequenced input: PBMCs.

The CDR3 reads CASSLELAGVVYEQYF. CDR3 coding DNA: TGCGCCAGCAGCTTGGAACTAGCGGGAGTTGTCTACGAGCAGTACTTC. The chain is built from TRBV5-1 and TRBJ2-7, with TRBD2 matching over 11 bases. The germline CDR1 and CDR2 sequences are SGHRS and YFSETQ. With V trimmed by 0 bases and J by 3 bases, 5 bases remained unmatched. The CDR3 is 16 amino acids.